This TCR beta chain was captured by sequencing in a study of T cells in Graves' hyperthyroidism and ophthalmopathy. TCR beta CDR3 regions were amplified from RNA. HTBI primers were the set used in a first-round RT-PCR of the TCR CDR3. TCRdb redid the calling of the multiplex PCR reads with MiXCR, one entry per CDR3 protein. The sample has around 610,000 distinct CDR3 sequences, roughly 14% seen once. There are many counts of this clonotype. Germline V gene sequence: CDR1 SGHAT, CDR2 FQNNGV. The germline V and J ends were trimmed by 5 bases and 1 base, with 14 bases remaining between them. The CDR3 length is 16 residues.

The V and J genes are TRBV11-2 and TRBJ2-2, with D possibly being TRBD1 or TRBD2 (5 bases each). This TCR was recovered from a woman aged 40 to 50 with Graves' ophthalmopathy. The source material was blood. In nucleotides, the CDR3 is TGTGCCAGCAGCCAAAGGGGTCGGGAGAACACCGGGGAGCTGTTTTTT. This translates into CASSQRGRENTGELFF.